This paragraph reports one TCR beta chain. Enrollment of patients from Seattle took place during active infection, with longitudinal follow-up. This sample was included in a study of blood T cell repertoires in COVID-19. As for the study in general: Material from acute and convalescent COVID-19 was sourced from the United States, Italy and Spain. PBMCs, B-cell-depleted T cells, or T cells provided the cDNA or gDNA that made up the material.

Original methodology: Estimation of nucleated cell counts relied on the amplification of reference gene primers. Sequenced by immunoSEQ multiplex PCR; TCRdb stores in-frame clones only, minus some. The D gene and trimming were derived from the DNA, and the V and J assignments and clone size from that table. The sample includes about 180,000 clones, 85% of them seen just once. With 1 base clipped from V and 0 bases from J, the junction kept 6 bases outside the gene matches. Germline CDR1 and CDR2: MGHRA and YSYEKL. The CDR3 sequence is 19 residues long. V is TRBV4-1 and J is TRBJ2-1; 13 positions match TRBD2. Sequencing was performed on peripheral blood. This receptor was identified in a person between 65 and 80 years old with COVID-19, enrolled during active disease. This chain's CDR3 is CASSQGLAGGKSSYNEQFF. The CDR3 DNA sequence: TGCGCCAGCAGCCAAGGACTAGCGGGAGGCAAGAGCTCCTACAATGAGCAGTTCTTC.